Listed below are T cell receptor beta chains from one sample, sequenced in a study of cytomegalovirus exposure and HLA in healthy donors. Libraries were prepared by immunoSEQ multiplex PCR; TCRdb keeps only in-frame clonotypes and omits some of them. The profile covers 90,000 to 150,000 clones, with around nine tenths appearing a single time and about 4.4% taken by the ten largest. Sequencing used PBMCs. All receptors derive from a young man in good health and CMV-seropositive. CDR3s include the opening cysteine and the closing phenylalanine or tryptophan. A D gene is named only where the DNA matches it firmly.

D: TRBD1
V: TRBV27
CDR3: CASRSGQGNTEAFF

D: .
V: TRBV5-4
CDR3: CASSFNRNEKLFF

D: .
V: TRBV4-1
CDR3: CASSQQGHQETQYF

D: .
V: TRBV28
CDR3: CASTPPSDYGYTF

D: .
V: TRBV29-1
CDR3: CSVEIGVAYYGYTF

D: TRBD1
V: TRBV19
CDR3: CASSMPATYRGQFGYTF

D: .
V: TRBV4-2
CDR3: CASSSNREGKLFF

D: TRBD1
V: TRBV28
CDR3: CAVPGTGGESSSTNEKLFF

D: TRBD1
V: TRBV11-2
CDR3: CASSPGQFYGNTIYF

D: .
V: TRBV4-1
CDR3: CASSQEMNSDSYEQYF

D: .
V: TRBV5-1
CDR3: CASSPGFRDEKLFF

D: TRBD1
V: TRBV28
CDR3: CASSLAQGAYGYTF

D: TRBD1
V: TRBV7-2
CDR3: CASSSINRGQSGNTIYF

D: .
V: TRBV6-5
CDR3: CASSYAAEETQYF

D: TRBD2
V: TRBV6-1
CDR3: CASSSRLAGVETQYF

D: .
V: TRBV6-5
CDR3: CASRYYRENTEAFF

D: .
V: TRBV27
CDR3: CASSSRQGSGETQYF

D: TRBD1
V: TRBV18
CDR3: CASSQGAGQPQHF

D: TRBD1
V: TRBV7-6
CDR3: CASSSRTGDSNTEAFF

D: .
V: TRBV29-1
CDR3: CSVDRGGETQYF

D: TRBD1
V: TRBV4-1
CDR3: CASSQDSTGDYGYTF

D: TRBD2
V: TRBV5-6
CDR3: CASSIRLAGRETQYF

D: .
V: TRBV29-1
CDR3: CSVEEMSERDTQYF

D: .
V: TRBV21-1
CDR3: CASSPDSFGYTF